The clone carrying this T cell receptor beta chain was detected a few times. The antigen remains unidentified. Profiling relied on immunoSEQ multiplex PCR, and the TCRdb table lists in-frame clones only, not all of them. The sample has 55,000 to 75,000 clones; around nine tenths are singletons. The sample comes from a study of T cell responses to AZD1222 COVID-19 vaccine. Study-level findings and limits: At 160-218 and 743-854, vaccine-associated CD4 TCRs were dominant, and they spanned spike.

The sample consisted of peripheral blood, taken on day 0 of AZD1222 vaccination. This clonotype was sampled from an adult in good health.

CDR3 DNA: TGTGCCAGCAGTCCGCAACTAGCATTCGGTGAGCAGTTCTTC. It is translated as CASSPQLAFGEQFF. The chain employs TRBV27 and TRBJ2-1; possible D gene TRBD2, 6 bases. V was clipped by 5 bases and J by 9 bases, with 17 bases between them. Looked up from germline, CDR1 is MNHEY and CDR2 is SMNVEV (reference sequence). CDR3 length: 14 amino acids.